This T cell receptor (beta chain) was retrieved from a study of cytomegalovirus exposure and HLA in healthy donors. Study-wide results and caveats: Presence/absence analyses treated sequencing depth as roughly uniform across donors.

Trimming pared 4 bases from V and 1 base from J, leaving 10 bases between. The germline gives CDR1 MNHNS, CDR2 SASEGT. This CDR3 has 14 amino acids. Researchers ran the PCR with 60 Vbeta and 13 Jbeta primers. Clones were sequenced by immunoSEQ multiplex PCR, and TCRdb holds only the in-frame ones, with some missing. Its clone listing holds some 120,000 clones. A remark on this clone: Its antigen is currently unknown.

J is TRBJ2-5 and V is TRBV6-1; no definite D call. Source material: PBMCs. The receptor was derived from a man aged 35-49 years in good health and CMV-seropositive. This CDR3 is CASSGRLTQETQYF. The CDR3 nucleotides are TGTGCCAGCAGTGGGCGGTTGACCCAAGAGACCCAGTACTTC.